These 7 T cell receptor beta chains were all obtained from the same sample, sequenced in a study of cytomegalovirus exposure and HLA in healthy donors. Libraries were prepared by immunoSEQ multiplex PCR; TCRdb keeps only in-frame clonotypes and omits some of them. The repertoire holds about 130,000 clones, with roughly 95% as singletons. Material for sequencing was PBMCs. The receptors derive from a man younger than 30 in good health and CMV-seronegative.

V is TRBV28 and J is TRBJ1-1; the D is unclear. CDR3 length equals 15 residues. Per the germline V gene, CDR1 is MDHEN and CDR2 is SYDVKM. Trimming removed 6 bases at V and 6 bases at J, with 20 bases between. The CDR3 DNA is TGTGCCAGCAGCCGAATACTTTTATCAGGATCTGAAGCTTTCTTT. Translated, it gives CASSRILLSGSEAFF.

This chain joins TRBV6-5 and TRBJ2-5; a possible D gene is TRBD1 (6 bases). Germline values: CDR1 MNHEY, CDR2 SVGAGI. The CDR3 contains 12 residues. The V end lost 8 bases, the J end lost 3 bases, and 10 bases lay between the germline ends. In nucleotides, the CDR3 is TGTGCCAGCGGCTACAGGGAAGAGACCCAGTACTTC. Its protein product is CASGYREETQYF.

The table lists this clone with a count of one. An end of the junction differs from the germline gene, which may be a read error. V usage is TRBV7-7 and J usage is TRBJ2-7; D ambiguous. The CDR3 contains 14 residues. Germline lookup yields CDR1 SSHAT and CDR2 FNYEAQ (reference sequence). For the CDR3, the DNA is TGTGCTAGCAGTACGAGTGAGGTCGCGGACGAGCAGTACTTC. Translating gives CASSTSEVADEQYF.

The V call is TRBV25-1, the J call TRBJ2-3, with 9 bases aligning to TRBD2. Germline CDR1 MGHDK, CDR2 SYGVNS. The CDR3 is 14 residues long. V was clipped by 6 bases and J by 5 bases; unmatched bases: 6. The CDR3 DNA sequence: TGTGCCAGCAGCGTTACTAGCGGGTTAGATACGCAGTATTTT. Its protein is CASSVTSGLDTQYF.

The rearrangement uses TRBV7-3 and TRBJ2-7, with TRBD2 matching over 8 bases. The length of the CDR3 is 17 residues. Trimming cost V 5 bases and J 5 bases; bases outside gene matches: 17. CDR1 SGHTA and CDR2 FQGTGA come from the germline V gene. CDR3 residues: CASSPDPSGSSADEQYF. DNA of the CDR3: TGTGCCAGCAGCCCCGATCCGAGCGGGAGTTCAGCGGACGAGCAGTACTTC.

V is TRBV2 and J is TRBJ2-1; 10 nucleotides agree with TRBD1. The germline CDR1 and CDR2 sequences are SNHLY and FYNNEI. J gave up 8 bases and V 7 bases, and 11 bases lay outside the gene matches. The CDR3 is 15 amino acids. DNA for the CDR3: TGTGCCAGCAACACCGGGACAGGGGCTTACCATGAGCAGTTCTTC. This encodes CASNTGTGAYHEQFF.

This rearrangement joins TRBV19 to TRBJ2-1; 11 bases agree with TRBD1. The CDR3 extends over 15 amino acids. Germline V gene data show CDR1 as LNHDA and CDR2 as SQIVND (reference sequence). V shed 5 bases and J 2 bases; nucleotides not matched to a gene: 2. The CDR3 nucleotides read TGTGCCAGTAGTCGGGACAGGGGGACCTACAATGAGCAGTTCTTC. Amino acid sequence: CASSRDRGTYNEQFF.